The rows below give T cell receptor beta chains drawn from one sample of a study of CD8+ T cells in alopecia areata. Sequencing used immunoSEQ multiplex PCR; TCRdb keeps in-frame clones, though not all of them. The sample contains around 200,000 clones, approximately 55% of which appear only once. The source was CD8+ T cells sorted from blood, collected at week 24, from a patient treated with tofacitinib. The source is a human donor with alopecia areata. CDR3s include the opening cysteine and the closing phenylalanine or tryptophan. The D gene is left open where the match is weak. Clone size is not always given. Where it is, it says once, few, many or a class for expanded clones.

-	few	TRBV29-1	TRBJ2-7	TGCAGCGTTGAGTATTCCGGGACAACCTACGAGCAGTACTTC	CSVEYSGTTYEQYF
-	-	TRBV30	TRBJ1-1	TGTGCCTGGAGTGCCCTCAAGGCTGAAGCTTTCTTT	CAWSALKAEAFF
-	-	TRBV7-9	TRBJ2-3	TGTGCCAGCAGCTTGTCGTTTGGGACAAATACAGATACGCAGTATTTT	CASSLSFGTNTDTQYF
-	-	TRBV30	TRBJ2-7	TGTGCCTGGAGTGTAGGGCAGGGCTCCTACGAGCAGTACTTC	CAWSVGQGSYEQYF
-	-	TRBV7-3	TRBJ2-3	TGTGCCAGCAGCTTGACCGGGGGGCCATCAGATACGCAGTATTTT	CASSLTGGPSDTQYF
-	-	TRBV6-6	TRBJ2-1	TGTGCCAGCAGTTATAGCGATGAGCAGTTCTTC	CASSYSDEQFF
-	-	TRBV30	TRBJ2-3	TGTGCCTGGAGCGAGGGCGGTACGCAGTATTTT	CAWSEGGTQYF
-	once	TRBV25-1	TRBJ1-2	TGTGCCAGCAGTGACAGGTCTTCCTATGGCTACACCTTC	CASSDRSSYGYTF
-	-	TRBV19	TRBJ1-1	TGTGCCAGTAACTCCCTGCAGGGGTCCACTGAAGCTTTCTTT	CASNSLQGSTEAFF
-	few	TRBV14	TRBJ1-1	TGTGCCAGCAGCCAAGGGGCACATGAAGCTTTCTTT	CASSQGAHEAFF
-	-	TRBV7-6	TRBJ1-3	TGTGCCAGCAGCCCGCGGAGCTCTGGAAACACCATATATTTT	CASSPRSSGNTIYF
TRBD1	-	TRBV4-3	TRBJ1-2	TGCGCCAGCAGCCAAGACGGGACAGGGGTAAACTATGGCTACACCTTC	CASSQDGTGVNYGYTF
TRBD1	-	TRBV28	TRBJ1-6	TGTGCCAGCAACTCTCTCGGTTTAGGGGACAGGAATTCACCCCTCCACTTT	CASNSLGLGDRNSPLHF
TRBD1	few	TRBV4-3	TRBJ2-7	TGCGCCAGCAGCCAAGAGACAGGGGCCTACGAGCAGTACTTC	CASSQETGAYEQYF
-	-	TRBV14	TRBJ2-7	TGTGCCAGCAGCCAGACGGGGTCCTACGAGCAGTACTTC	CASSQTGSYEQYF
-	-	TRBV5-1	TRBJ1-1	TGCGCCAGCGGGGACGGTTTTACTGAAGCTTTCTTT	CASGDGFTEAFF
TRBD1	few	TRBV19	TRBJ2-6	TGTGCCAGTAGTGAGACAGGGACTGGGGCCAACGTCCTGACTTTC	CASSETGTGANVLTF
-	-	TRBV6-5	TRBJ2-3	TGTGCCAGCAGTTATCTGGCGGAGAGCACAGATACGCAGTATTTT	CASSYLAESTDTQYF
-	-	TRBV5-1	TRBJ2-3	TGCGCCAGCAGCCTGGAGTCTAGCACAGATACGCAGTATTTT	CASSLESSTDTQYF
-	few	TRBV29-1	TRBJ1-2	TGCAGCGTTGAGGCAGGAACAGGGAGACATGGCTACACCTTC	CSVEAGTGRHGYTF
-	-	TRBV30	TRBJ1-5	TGTGCCTGGAGTGAGGGGAACCAGCCCCAGCATTTT	CAWSEGNQPQHF
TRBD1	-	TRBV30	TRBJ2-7	TGTGCCTGGAGTGCCGGGACAGGGCCCCACGAGCAGTACTTC	CAWSAGTGPHEQYF
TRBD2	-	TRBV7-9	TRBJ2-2	TGTGCCAGCAGCACTCTAGCGGGGGGACACACCGGGGAGCTGTTTTTT	CASSTLAGGHTGELFF
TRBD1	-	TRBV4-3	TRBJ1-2	TGCGCCAGCAGCCAATCGACAGGGGGCGGGGGTGGCTACACCTTC	CASSQSTGGGGGYTF
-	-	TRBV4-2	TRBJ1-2	TGTGCCAGCAGCCAAGAGTCAGGCTATGGCTACACCTTC	CASSQESGYGYTF
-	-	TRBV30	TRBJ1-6	TGTGCCTGGAGTGTTTGGTTTTTGTATAATTCACCCCTCCACTTT	CAWSVWFLYNSPLHF
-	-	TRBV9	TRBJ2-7	TGTGCCAGCGGAACAGCTTACGAGCAGTACTTC	CASGTAYEQYF
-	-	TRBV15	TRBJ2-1	TGTGCCACCAGCAGAGATTCGGCTTACAATGAGCAGTTCTTC	CATSRDSAYNEQFF
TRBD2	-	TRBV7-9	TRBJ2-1	TGTGCCAGCAGCACAAGACTAGCGGGGGTAAATGAGCAGTTCTTC	CASSTRLAGVNEQFF
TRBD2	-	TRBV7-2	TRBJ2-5	TGTGCCAGCAGCTTGAGCGGGGGCAGAAAGACCCAGTACTTC	CASSLSGGRKTQYF
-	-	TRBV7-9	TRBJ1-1	TGTGCCAGCCGGTTACAGGACAACACTGAAGCTTTCTTT	CASRLQDNTEAFF
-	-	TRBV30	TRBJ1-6	TGTGCCTGGACCGCGGCGAGCTCCTATAATTCACCCCTCCACTTT	CAWTAASSYNSPLHF
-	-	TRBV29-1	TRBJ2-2	TGCAGCGTTGAAGCACCCTCGGCGGGCGGGGAGCTGTTTTTT	CSVEAPSAGGELFF
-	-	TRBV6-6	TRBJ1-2	TGTGCCAGCTGTTGTGGCTACACCTTC	CASCCGYTF